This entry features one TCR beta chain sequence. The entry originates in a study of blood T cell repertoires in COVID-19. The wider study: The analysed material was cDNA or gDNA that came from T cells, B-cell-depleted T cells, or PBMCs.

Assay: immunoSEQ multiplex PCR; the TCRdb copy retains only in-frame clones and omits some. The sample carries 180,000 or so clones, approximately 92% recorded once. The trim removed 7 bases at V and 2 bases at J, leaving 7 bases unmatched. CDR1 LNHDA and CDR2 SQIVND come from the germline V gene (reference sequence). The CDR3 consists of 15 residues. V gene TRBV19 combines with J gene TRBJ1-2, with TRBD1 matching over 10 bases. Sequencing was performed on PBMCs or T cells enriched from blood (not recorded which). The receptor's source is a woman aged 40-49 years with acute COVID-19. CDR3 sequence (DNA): TGTGCCAGTATGCCCGACAGGGGGCCCAACTATGGCTACACCTTC. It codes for CASMPDRGPNYGYTF.